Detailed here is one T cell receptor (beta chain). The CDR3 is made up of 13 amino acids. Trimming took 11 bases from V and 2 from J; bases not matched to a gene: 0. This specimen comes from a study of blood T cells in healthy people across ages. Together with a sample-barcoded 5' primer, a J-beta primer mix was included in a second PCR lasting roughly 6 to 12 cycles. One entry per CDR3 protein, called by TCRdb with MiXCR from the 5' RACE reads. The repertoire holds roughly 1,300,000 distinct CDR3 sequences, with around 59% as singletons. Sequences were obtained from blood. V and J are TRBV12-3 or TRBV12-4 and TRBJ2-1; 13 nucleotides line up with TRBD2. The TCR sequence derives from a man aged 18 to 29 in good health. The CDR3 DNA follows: TGTGCCGGGACTAGCGGGACCTACAATGAGCAGTTCTTC. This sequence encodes CAGTSGTYNEQFF.